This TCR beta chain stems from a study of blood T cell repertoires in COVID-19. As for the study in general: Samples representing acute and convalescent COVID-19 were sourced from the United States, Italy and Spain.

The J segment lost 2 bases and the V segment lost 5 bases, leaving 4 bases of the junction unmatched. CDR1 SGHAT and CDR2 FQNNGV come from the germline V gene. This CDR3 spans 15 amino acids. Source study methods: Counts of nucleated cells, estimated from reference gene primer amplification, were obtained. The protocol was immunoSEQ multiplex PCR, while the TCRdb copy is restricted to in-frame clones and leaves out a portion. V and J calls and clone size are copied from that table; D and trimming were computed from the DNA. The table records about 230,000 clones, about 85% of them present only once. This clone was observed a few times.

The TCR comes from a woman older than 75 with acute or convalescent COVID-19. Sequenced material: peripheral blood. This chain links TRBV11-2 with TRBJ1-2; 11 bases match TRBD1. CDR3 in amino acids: CASSPRTGGNYGYTF. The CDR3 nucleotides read TGTGCCAGCAGCCCACGGACAGGGGGCAACTATGGCTACACCTTC.